This TCR beta chain was recorded in a study of blood T cell repertoires in COVID-19. Germline CDR1 and CDR2: SGHRS and YFSETQ. This CDR3 comprises 20 residues. The trim removed 3 bases at V and 4 bases at J, leaving 23 bases unmatched. This table comes from immunoSEQ multiplex PCR, and its TCRdb copy is limited to in-frame clones, with some not included. There are fewer than 85,000 clones in the sample; 70% to 90% occur only once, and 18% lies in the top ten. The sample comprised peripheral blood. The chain is built from TRBV5-1 and TRBJ2-3; 7 bases are shared with TRBD1. The receptor comes from a woman aged 55-70 years with acute or convalescent COVID-19. The DNA for the CDR3 is TGCGCCAGCAGCTATGGGACAGTACGTTACCAAGCCCCCCCAGCAGATACGCAGTATTTT. Protein product: CASSYGTVRYQAPPADTQYF.